The clone carrying this TCR beta chain was found many times. This sample is drawn from a study of patients and donors after allogeneic stem cell transplantation. TCRdb processed the RT-PCR reads anew with MiXCR; each CDR3 protein has one entry. Seen here are approximately 90,000 distinct CDR3 sequences, around 5% observed once, and the top ten hold 2.6%. The sequence was collected from a human donor who was either an allogeneic HSCT recipient or a stem cell or donor lymphocyte infusion donor (not recorded which). It is not recorded whose cells these are; they may come from a transplant donor. Source material: blood, either unsorted or a sorted T cell fraction (not recorded which).

The CDR3 coding sequence is TGTGCCATCAGCGGACAAGATAATTCACCCCTCCACTTT. Protein sequence: CAISGQDNSPLHF. The chain has TRBV10-3 and TRBJ1-6; D is perhaps TRBD1 (5 bases). The CDR3 consists of 13 residues. V lost 6 bases to trimming and J lost 5 bases, with 8 bases between them. Germline CDR1 is ENHRY and CDR2 is SYGVKD.